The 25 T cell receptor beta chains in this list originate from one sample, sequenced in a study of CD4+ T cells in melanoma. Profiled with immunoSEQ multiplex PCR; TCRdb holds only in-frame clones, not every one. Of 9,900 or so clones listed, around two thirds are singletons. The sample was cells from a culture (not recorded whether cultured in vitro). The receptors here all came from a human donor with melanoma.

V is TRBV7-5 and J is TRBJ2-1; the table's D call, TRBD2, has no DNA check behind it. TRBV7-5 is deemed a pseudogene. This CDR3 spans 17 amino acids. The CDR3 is CARSPRRAGRYYNEQFF. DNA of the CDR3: TGTGCCAGAAGCCCAAGGAGGGCGGGTCGCTACTACAATGAGCAGTTCTTC.

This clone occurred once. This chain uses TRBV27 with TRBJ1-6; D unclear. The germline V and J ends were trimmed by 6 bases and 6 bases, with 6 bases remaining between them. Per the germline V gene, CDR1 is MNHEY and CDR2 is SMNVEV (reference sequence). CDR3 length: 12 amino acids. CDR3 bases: TGTGCCAGCAGAACAGCTAATTCACCCCTCCACTTT. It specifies CASRTANSPLHF.

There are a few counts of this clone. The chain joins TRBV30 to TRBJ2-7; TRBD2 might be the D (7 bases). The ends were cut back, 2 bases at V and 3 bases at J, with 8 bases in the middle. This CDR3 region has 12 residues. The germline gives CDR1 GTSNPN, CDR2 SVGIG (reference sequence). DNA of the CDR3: TGTGCCTGGAGTAGGGGGGGCTACGAGCAGTACTTC. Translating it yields CAWSRGGYEQYF.

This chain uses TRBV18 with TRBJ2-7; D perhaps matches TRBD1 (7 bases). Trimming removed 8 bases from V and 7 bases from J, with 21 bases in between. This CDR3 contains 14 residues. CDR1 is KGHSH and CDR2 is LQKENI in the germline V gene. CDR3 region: CASQGGDILREQYF. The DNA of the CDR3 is TGTGCCAGCCAGGGGGGAGACATCTTGCGGGAGCAGTACTTC.

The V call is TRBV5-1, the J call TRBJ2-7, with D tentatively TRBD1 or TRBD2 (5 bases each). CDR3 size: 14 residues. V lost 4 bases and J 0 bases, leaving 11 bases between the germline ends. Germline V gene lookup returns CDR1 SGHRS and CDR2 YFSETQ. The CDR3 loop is CASSGAAGSYEQYF. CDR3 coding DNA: TGCGCCAGCAGCGGGGCCGCGGGCTCCTACGAGCAGTACTTC.

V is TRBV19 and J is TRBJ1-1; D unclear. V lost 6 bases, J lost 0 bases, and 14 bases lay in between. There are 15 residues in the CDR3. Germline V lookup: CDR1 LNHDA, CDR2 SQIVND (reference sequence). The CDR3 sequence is CASSRPGVMNTEAFF. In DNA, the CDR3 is TGTGCCAGTAGCCGCCCTGGAGTCATGAACACTGAAGCTTTCTTT.

The DNA for the CDR3 is TGTGCCAGCAGCCTCAGTGGGGGCTCCTACAATGAGCAGTTCTTC. Protein product: CASSLSGGSYNEQFF. The chain couples TRBV7-6 to TRBJ2-1; D may correspond to TRBD1 or TRBD2 (5 bases each). The V gene's germline CDR1 is SGHVS and CDR2 FNYEAQ. The CDR3 is made up of 15 amino acids. The V and J ends lost 5 bases and 0 bases respectively, with 11 bases between them.

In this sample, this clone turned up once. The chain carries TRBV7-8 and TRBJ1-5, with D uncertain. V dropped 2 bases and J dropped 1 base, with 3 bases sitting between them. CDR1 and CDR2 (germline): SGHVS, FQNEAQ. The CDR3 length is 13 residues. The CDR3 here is CASSLRSNQPQHF. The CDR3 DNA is TGTGCCAGCAGCTTAAGGAGCAATCAGCCCCAGCATTTT.

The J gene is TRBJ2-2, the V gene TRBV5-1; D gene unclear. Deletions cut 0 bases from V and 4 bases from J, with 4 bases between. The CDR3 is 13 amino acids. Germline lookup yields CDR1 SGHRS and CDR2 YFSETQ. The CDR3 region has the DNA TGCGCCAGCAGCTTGGATCTCACCGGGGAGCTGTTTTTT. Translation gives CASSLDLTGELFF.

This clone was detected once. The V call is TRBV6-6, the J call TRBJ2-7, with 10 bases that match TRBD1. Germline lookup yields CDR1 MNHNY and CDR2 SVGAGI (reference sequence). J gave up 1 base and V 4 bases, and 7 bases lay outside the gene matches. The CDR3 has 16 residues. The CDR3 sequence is CASSSTGQGKSYEQYF. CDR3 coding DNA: TGTGCCAGCAGTTCCACGGGACAGGGGAAATCCTACGAGCAGTACTTC.

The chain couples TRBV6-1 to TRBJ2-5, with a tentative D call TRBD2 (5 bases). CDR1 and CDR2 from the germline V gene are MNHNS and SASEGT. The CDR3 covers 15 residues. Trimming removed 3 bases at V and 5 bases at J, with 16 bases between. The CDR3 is CASSDRMRRGETQYF. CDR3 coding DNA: TGTGCCAGCAGTGATCGGATGAGAAGAGGGGAGACCCAGTACTTC.

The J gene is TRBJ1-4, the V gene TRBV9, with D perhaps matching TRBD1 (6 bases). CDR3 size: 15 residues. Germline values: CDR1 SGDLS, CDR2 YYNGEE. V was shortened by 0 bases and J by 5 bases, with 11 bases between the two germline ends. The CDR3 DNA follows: TGTGCCAGCAGCGTAGTCGGGGGGGCAAATGAAAAACTGTTTTTT. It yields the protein CASSVVGGANEKLFF.

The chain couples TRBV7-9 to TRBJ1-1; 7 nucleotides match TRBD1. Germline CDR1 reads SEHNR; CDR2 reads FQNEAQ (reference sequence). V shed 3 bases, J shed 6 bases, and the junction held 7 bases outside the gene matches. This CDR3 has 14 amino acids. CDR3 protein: CASSLIGTDAEAFF. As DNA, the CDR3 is TGTGCCAGCAGCTTGATAGGGACAGACGCTGAAGCTTTCTTT.

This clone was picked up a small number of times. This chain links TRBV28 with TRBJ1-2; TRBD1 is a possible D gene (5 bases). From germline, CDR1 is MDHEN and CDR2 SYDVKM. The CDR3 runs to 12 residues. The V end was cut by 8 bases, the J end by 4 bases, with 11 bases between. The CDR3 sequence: CASGDRGYGYTF. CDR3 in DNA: TGTGCCAGCGGGGACCGGGGCTATGGCTACACCTTC.

Here the CDR3 reads CASGRTGNGYTF. As DNA, the CDR3 is TGTGCCAGCGGCCGGACAGGGAATGGCTACACCTTC. The chain is built from TRBV2 and TRBJ1-2; 8 bases agree with TRBD1. V trimming: 8 bases; J trimming: 6 bases; junction bases outside the gene matches: 5. The CDR3 contains 12 residues. Germline CDR1 and CDR2: SNHLY and FYNNEI.

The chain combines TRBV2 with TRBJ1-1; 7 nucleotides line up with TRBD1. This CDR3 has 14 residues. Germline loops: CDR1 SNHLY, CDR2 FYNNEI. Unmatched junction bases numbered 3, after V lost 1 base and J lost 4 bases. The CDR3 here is CASSEGQGSTEAFF. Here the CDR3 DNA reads TGTGCCAGCAGTGAAGGACAGGGAAGCACTGAAGCTTTCTTT.

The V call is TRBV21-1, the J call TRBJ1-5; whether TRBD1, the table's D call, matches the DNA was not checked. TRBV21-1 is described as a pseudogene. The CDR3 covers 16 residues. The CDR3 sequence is CASSILRQGQSQPQHF. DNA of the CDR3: TGTGCCAGCAGCATCCTTCGACAGGGCCAAAGCCAGCCCCAGCATTTT.

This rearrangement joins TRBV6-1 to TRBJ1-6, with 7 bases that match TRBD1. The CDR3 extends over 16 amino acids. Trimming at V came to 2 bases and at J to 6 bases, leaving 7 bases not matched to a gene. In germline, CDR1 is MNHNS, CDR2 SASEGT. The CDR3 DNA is TGTGCCAGCAGTGAAATCTGGGGGACAGCTAATTCACCCCTCCACTTT. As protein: CASSEIWGTANSPLHF.

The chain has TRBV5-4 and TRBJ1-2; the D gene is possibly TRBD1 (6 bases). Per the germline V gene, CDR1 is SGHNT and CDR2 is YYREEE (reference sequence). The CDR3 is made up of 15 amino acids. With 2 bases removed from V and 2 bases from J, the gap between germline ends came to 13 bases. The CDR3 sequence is CASSLGGAPNYGYTF. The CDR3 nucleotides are TGTGCCAGCAGCTTAGGGGGGGCGCCGAACTATGGCTACACCTTC.

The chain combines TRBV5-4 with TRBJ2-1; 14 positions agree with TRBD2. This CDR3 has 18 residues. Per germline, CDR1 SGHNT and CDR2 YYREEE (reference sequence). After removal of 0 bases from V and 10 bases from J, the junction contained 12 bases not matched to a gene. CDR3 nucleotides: TGTGCCAGCAGCTTGGGAAGGGGACTAGCGGGGGTATTTGGGGAGCAGTTCTTC. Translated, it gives CASSLGRGLAGVFGEQFF.

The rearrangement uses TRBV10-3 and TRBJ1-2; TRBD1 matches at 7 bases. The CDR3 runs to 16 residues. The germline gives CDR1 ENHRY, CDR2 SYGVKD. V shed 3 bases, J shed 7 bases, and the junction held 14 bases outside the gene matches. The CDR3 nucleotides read TGTGCCATCAGTGACTTCCATTCCAGACAGGGCACTGGCTACACCTTC. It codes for CAISDFHSRQGTGYTF.

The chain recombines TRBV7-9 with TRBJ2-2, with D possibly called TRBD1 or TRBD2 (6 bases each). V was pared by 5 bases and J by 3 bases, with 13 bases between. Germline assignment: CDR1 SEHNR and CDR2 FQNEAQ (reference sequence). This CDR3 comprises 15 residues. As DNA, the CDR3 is TGTGCCAGCAGCCGTTGGGGGGCGGACACCGGGGAGCTGTTTTTT. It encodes CASSRWGADTGELFF.

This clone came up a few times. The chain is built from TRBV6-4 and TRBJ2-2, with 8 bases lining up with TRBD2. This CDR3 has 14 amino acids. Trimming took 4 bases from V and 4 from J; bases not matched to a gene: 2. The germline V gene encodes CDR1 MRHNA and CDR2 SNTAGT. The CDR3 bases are TGTGCCAGCAGTGTCCGGGGGGGCACCGGGGAGCTGTTTTTT. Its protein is CASSVRGGTGELFF.

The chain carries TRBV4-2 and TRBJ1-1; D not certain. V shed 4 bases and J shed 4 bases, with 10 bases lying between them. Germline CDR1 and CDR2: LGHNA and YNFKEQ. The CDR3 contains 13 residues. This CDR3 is CASSRGRSTEAFF. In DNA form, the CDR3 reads TGTGCCAGCAGCCGTGGGAGGAGCACTGAAGCTTTCTTT.

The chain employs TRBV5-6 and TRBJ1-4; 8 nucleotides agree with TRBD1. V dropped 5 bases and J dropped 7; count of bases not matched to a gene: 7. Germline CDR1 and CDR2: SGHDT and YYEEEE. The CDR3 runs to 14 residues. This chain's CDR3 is CASSSTGEGEKLFF. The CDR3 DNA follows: TGTGCCAGCAGTTCGACAGGGGAGGGTGAAAAACTGTTTTTT. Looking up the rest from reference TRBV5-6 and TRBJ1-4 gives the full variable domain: DAGVTQSPTHLIKTRGQQVTLRCSPKSGHDTVSWYQQALGQGPQFIFQYYEEEERQRGNFPDRFSGHQFPNYSSELNVNALLLGDSALYLCASSSTGEGEKLFFGSGTQLSVL.